Listed below are T cell receptor beta chains from one sample, sequenced in a study of Graves' ophthalmopathy and Graves' hyperthyroidism. One entry per CDR3 protein, called by TCRdb with MiXCR from the multiplex PCR reads. The table includes about 500,000 distinct CDR3 sequences, approximately 14% detected once. The sample taken for sequencing was blood. These receptors came from a woman aged 30 to 39 with Graves' ophthalmopathy. CDR3s include the opening cysteine and the closing phenylalanine or tryptophan. Each record gives: J gene, D gene, clone size, V gene, CDR3 DNA, CDR3 protein. D genes are given only for firm matches. Clone sizes are given selectively: once, few, many, or a class where the clone is expanded.

>TRBJ2-7|TRBD2|many|TRBV4-1
TGCGCCAGCAGCCATGCCTTAAGATTTAGCGGGAGTGGCTCCTACGAGCAGTACTTC
CASSHALRFSGSGSYEQYF
>TRBJ2-4|-|many|TRBV2
TGTGCCAGCAGTGAAGACAGCTTGGCCAAAAACATTCAGTACTTC
CASSEDSLAKNIQYF
>TRBJ1-6|TRBD1|-|TRBV11-2
TGTGCCAGCAGCTCCGGGACAGGGTTGCCAGCCCTCCACTTT
CASSSGTGLPALHF
>TRBJ1-1|-|many|TRBV6-1
TGTGCCAGCAGGAGTCGGAACACTGAAGCTTTCTTT
CASRSRNTEAFF
>TRBJ1-2|-|-|TRBV12-3/TRBV12-4
TGTGCCAGCAGTTCCTTATTACAGGGTCATGGCTACACCTTC
CASSSLLQGHGYTF
>TRBJ2-7|TRBD2|many|TRBV9
TGTGCCAGCAGCGTAGGGGGGGAGGGCGAGCAGTACTTC
CASSVGGEGEQYF
>TRBJ2-7|-|many|TRBV7-2
TGTGCCAGCAGCCCGGGATACGCCTACGAGCAGTACTTC
CASSPGYAYEQYF
>TRBJ2-7|-|-|TRBV12-5
TGTGCTCCTCGGGACTCTTTAAACTACGAGCAGTACTTC
CAPRDSLNYEQYF
>TRBJ1-5|-|once|TRBV6-1
TGTGCCAGCAGCCCGGCAGGGGTTAGCAATCAGCCCCAGCATTTT
CASSPAGVSNQPQHF
>TRBJ2-5|TRBD1|many|TRBV6-5
TGTGCCAGCAGTTCCCCTGGGACAGCCAAAGAGACCCAGTACTTC
CASSSPGTAKETQYF
>TRBJ1-2|-|many|TRBV6-1
TGTGCCAGCAGTGAACACGGAGCCTATGGCTACACCTTC
CASSEHGAYGYTF
>TRBJ2-5|TRBD2|many|TRBV7-9
TGTGCCAGCAGCTTAAGCGGGAGGGCCGGGGAGACCCAGTACTTC
CASSLSGRAGETQYF
>TRBJ1-1|TRBD1|-|TRBV12-3/TRBV12-4
TGTGCCAGCAGTTTGTCGGGCGAGGCAGGGGGCACTGAAGCTTTCTTT
CASSLSGEAGGTEAFF
>TRBJ1-2|-|many|TRBV20-1
TGCACGCTTGGGACAACCAACTATGGCTACACCTTC
CTLGTTNYGYTF
>TRBJ2-2|-|many|TRBV6-1
TGTGCCGGTGGAGCGGGTCCGAACACCGGGGAGCTGTTTTTT
CAGGAGPNTGELFF
>TRBJ1-5|-|few|TRBV7-9
TGTGCCAGCAGCCGCTTGGGGACACAGCCCCAGCATTTT
CASSRLGTQPQHF
>TRBJ2-7|TRBD1|many|TRBV5-1
TGCGCCAGCAGCTCTGTTGCCGGGACAGGTGGATACGAGCAGTACTTC
CASSSVAGTGGYEQYF
>TRBJ2-7|-|many|TRBV4-1
TGCGCCAGCAGCCAAGATGGCAGGTACTCCTACGAGCAGTACTTC
CASSQDGRYSYEQYF
>TRBJ1-6|-|-|TRBV4-1
TGCGCCAGCAGCCGCCTAGCTTCCTATAATTCACCCCTCCACTTT
CASSRLASYNSPLHF
>TRBJ2-7|-|many|TRBV11-3
TGTGCCAGCAGCGCAATGAGGGCCTCTTACGAGCAGTACTTC
CASSAMRASYEQYF
>TRBJ1-1|TRBD1|many|TRBV28
TGTGCCAGCAGTTTCGGACAGGGTACTGCTTTCTTT
CASSFGQGTAFF
>TRBJ2-2|-|many|TRBV2
TGTGCCAGCGGGGCCGGGGAGCTGTTTTTT
CASGAGELFF
>TRBJ2-7|TRBD1|-|TRBV29-1
TGCAGCGTTTCACCGACAGGGATTGGCGAGCAGTACTTC
CSVSPTGIGEQYF
>TRBJ1-1|-|many|TRBV19
TGTGCCAGTAGGGCAGGGAATCACATGAACACTGAAGCTTTCTTT
CASRAGNHMNTEAFF
>TRBJ1-2|-|many|TRBV28
TGTGCCAGCAGTTCCCCTTCCAGCAGCGGCTACACCTTC
CASSSPSSSGYTF
>TRBJ1-5|-|many|TRBV6-5
TGTGCCAGCAGTTACGTCGGAGGGGCCCATCAGCCCCAGCATTTT
CASSYVGGAHQPQHF
>TRBJ2-7|-|few|TRBV4-1
TGCGCCGGATTCCCCCCACCCCCAGCGGATCCCTACGAGCAGTACTTC
CAGFPPPPADPYEQYF
>TRBJ1-1|-|many|TRBV20-1
TGCAGTGCTCCCGACCAGAGGGACACTGAAGCTTTCTTT
CSAPDQRDTEAFF
>TRBJ2-2|TRBD2|many|TRBV6-1
TGTGCCAGCAGTGACCTAGCGGGGTCGAACACCGGGGAGCTGTTTTTT
CASSDLAGSNTGELFF
>TRBJ1-1|-|many|TRBV28
TGTGCCAGCAGTTTACAGGGTTGGGGGAGCACTGAAGCTTTCTTT
CASSLQGWGSTEAFF
>TRBJ1-2|-|many|TRBV30
TGTGCCTGGAGTGTTGCGGATCGGGAAGTTGGCTACACCTTC
CAWSVADREVGYTF
>TRBJ1-2|-|many|TRBV9
TGTGCCAGCAGCGTAGAGGCGGACACCTATGGCTACACCTTC
CASSVEADTYGYTF
>TRBJ2-5|-|few|TRBV6-5
TGTGCCAGCAGTTCTTGGATCCCCGGACGAGAGACCCAGTACTTC
CASSSWIPGRETQYF
>TRBJ2-6|-|-|TRBV30
TGTGCCTCTTCAGAGAGCTCTGGGGCCAACATCCTGACTTTC
CASSESSGANILTF
>TRBJ1-1|-|-|TRBV6-2/TRBV6-3
TGTGCCAGCAGGGCAAAGGCTAGGAACACTGAAGCTTTCTTT
CASRAKARNTEAFF
>TRBJ1-2|-|many|TRBV5-1
TGCGCCAGCAGCCAGGGTTCCGGGGGACATGGCTACACCTTC
CASSQGSGGHGYTF